Here is one T cell receptor beta chain with its context. Libraries were prepared by immunoSEQ multiplex PCR; TCRdb keeps only in-frame clonotypes and omits some of them. The sample has about 40,000 clones, around 94% seen once; the top ten hold more than 1.5%. V trimming: 6 bases; J trimming: 0 bases; junction bases outside the gene matches: 4. Germline-derived CDR1 and CDR2 are LNHDA and SQIVND (reference sequence). The CDR3 is 16 amino acids. The data originate from a study of T cell changes during pregnancy in multiple sclerosis. The sequencing here drew on peripheral blood, taken in the third trimester of pregnancy. This chain links TRBV19 with TRBJ2-2; 10 positions agree with TRBD2. The sequence derives from a female donor with multiple sclerosis, enrolled in a pregnancy study. CDR3 protein: CASRGLALPNTGELFF. CDR3 in DNA: TGTGCCAGTAGGGGACTAGCGCTTCCGAACACCGGGGAGCTGTTTTTT.